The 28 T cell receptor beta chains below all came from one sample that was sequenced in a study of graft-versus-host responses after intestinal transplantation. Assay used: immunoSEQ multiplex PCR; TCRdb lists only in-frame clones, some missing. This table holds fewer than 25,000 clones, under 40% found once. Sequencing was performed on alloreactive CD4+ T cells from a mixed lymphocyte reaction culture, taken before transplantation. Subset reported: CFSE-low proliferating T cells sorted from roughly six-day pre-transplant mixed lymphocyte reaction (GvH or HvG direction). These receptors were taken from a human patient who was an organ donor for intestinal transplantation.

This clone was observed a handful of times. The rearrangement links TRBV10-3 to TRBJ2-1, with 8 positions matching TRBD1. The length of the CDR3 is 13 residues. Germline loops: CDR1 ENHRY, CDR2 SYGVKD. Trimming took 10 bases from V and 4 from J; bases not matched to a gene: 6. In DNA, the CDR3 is TGTGCCAGTCAGGGGGCCCTGTACAATGAGCAGTTCTTC. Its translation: CASQGALYNEQFF.

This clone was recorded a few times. The DNA for the CDR3 is TGTGCCTGGAGCCTTTGGACTAGCGGGAGGTCCGGGGAGACCCAGTACTTC. Translated, it gives CAWSLWTSGRSGETQYF. The V and J genes are TRBV30 and TRBJ2-5; 14 bases map to TRBD2. J gave up 5 bases and V 3 bases, and 11 bases lay outside the gene matches. The CDR3 runs to 17 residues. Germline CDR1 reads GTSNPN; CDR2 reads SVGIG (reference sequence).

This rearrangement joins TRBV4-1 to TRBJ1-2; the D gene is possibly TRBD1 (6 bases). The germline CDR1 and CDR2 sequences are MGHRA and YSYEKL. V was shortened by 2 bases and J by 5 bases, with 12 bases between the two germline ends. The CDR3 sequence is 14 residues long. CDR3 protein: CASSQSPGAYGYTF. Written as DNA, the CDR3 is TGCGCCAGCAGCCAATCCCCAGGGGCATATGGCTACACCTTC.

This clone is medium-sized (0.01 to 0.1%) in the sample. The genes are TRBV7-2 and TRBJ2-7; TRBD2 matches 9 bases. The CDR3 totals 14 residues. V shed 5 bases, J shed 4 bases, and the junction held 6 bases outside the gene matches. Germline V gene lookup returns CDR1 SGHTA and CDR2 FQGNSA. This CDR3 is CASSILAGKYEQYF. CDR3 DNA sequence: TGTGCCAGCAGCATTCTAGCGGGAAAGTACGAGCAGTACTTC.

CDR3 sequence: CASSLQPTGELFF. The CDR3 bases are TGTGCCAGCAGCTTACAACCGACCGGGGAGCTGTTTTTT. The rearrangement uses TRBV7-2 and TRBJ2-2, with D uncertain. The CDR3 sequence is 13 residues long. V was clipped by 2 bases and J by 5 bases, with 6 bases between them. The V gene's germline CDR1 is SGHTA and CDR2 FQGNSA.

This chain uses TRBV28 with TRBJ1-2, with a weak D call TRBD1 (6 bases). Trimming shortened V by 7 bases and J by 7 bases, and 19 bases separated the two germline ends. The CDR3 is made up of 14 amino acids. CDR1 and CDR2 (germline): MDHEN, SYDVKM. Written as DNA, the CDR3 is TGTGCCAGCAACGTACAGGGCCCCCTTATTGGCTACACCTTC. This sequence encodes CASNVQGPLIGYTF.

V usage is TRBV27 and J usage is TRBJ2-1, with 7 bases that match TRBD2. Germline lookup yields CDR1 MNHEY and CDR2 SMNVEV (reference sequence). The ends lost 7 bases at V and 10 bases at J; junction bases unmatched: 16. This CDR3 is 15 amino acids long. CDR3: CASNTVTSPFKEQFF. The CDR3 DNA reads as TGTGCCAGCAACACGGTGACTAGCCCTTTTAAAGAGCAGTTCTTC.

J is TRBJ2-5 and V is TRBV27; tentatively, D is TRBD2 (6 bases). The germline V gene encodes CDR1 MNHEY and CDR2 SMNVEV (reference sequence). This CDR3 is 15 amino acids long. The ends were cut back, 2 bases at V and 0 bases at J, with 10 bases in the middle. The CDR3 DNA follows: TGTGCCAGCAGTTTAATGGCGGGATACCAAGAGACCCAGTACTTC. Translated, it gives CASSLMAGYQETQYF.

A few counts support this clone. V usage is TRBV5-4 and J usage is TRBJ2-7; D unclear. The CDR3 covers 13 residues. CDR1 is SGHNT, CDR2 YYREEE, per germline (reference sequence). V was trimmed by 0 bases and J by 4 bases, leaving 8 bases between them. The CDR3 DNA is TGTGCCAGCAGCTTGGGGAGTGGGTACGAGCAGTACTTC. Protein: CASSLGSGYEQYF.

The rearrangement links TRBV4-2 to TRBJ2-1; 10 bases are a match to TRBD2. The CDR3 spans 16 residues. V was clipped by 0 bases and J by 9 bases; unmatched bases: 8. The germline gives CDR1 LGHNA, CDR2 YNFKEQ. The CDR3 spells CASSQDIASGSLEQFF. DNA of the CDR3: TGTGCCAGCAGCCAAGATATAGCTAGCGGGAGTCTTGAGCAGTTCTTC.

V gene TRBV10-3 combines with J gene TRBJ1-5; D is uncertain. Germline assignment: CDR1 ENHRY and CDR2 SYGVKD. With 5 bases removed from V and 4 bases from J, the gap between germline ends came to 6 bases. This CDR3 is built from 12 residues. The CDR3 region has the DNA TGTGCCATCAGTCAGGATAATCAGCCCCAGCATTTT. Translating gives CAISQDNQPQHF.

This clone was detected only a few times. The CDR3 DNA follows: TGTGCCAGCAGCTTGGTTCTCTCTGGGCGGCAGTACTTC. This codes for CASSLVLSGRQYF. The gene calls are TRBV5-6 and TRBJ2-7; D is ambiguous. The CDR3 length is 13 residues. V was clipped by 0 bases and J by 9 bases, with 13 bases between them. Germline V gene lookup returns CDR1 SGHDT and CDR2 YYEEEE.

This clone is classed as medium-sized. The CDR3: CASSGTVFNRYTF. Written as DNA, the CDR3 is TGTGCCAGCAGTGGGACGGTGTTTAATCGCTACACCTTC. The genes are TRBV28 and TRBJ1-2; D perhaps matches TRBD1 (5 bases). The CDR3 loop spans 13 amino acids. Germline CDR1 is MDHEN and CDR2 is SYDVKM. The V gene lost 5 bases and the J gene lost 9 bases, with 16 bases spanning the gap.

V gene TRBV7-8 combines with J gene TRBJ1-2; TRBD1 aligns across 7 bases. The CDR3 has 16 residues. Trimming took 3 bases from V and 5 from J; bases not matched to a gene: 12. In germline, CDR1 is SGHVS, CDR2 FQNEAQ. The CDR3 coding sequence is TGTGCCAGCAGCTTCAGAGAGCCCGGGACAGCTTATGGCTACACCTTC. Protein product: CASSFREPGTAYGYTF.

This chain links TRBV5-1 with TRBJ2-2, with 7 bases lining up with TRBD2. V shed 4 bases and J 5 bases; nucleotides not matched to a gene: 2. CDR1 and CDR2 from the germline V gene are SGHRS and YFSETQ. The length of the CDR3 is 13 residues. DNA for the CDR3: TGCGCCAGCAGCGCGGGAGAGACCGGGGAGCTGTTTTTT. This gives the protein CASSAGETGELFF.

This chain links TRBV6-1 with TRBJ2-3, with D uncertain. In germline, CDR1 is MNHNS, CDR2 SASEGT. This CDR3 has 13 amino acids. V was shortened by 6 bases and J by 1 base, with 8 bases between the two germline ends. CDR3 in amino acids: CASRESGTDTQYF. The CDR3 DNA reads TGTGCCAGCAGGGAGTCAGGCACAGATACGCAGTATTTT.

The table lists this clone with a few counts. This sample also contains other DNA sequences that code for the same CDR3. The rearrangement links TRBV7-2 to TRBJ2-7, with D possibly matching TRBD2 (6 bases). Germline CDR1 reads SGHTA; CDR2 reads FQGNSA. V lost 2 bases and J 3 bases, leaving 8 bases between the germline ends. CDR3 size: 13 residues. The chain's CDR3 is CASSLTGGYEQYF. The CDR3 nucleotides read TGTGCCAGCAGCTTAACCGGGGGCTACGAGCAGTACTTC.

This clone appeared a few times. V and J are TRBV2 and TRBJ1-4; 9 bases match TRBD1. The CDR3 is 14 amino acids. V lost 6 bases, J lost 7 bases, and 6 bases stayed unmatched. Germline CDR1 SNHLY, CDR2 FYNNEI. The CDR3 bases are TGTGCCAGCAGATTACAGGGGGCTCCTGAAAAACTGTTTTTT. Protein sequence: CASRLQGAPEKLFF. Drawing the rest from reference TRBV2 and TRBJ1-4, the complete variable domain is EPEVTQTPSHQVTQMGQEVILRCVPISNHLYFYWYRQILGQKVEFLVSFYNNEISEKSEIFDDQFSVERPDGSNFTLKIRSTKLEDSAMYFCASRLQGAPEKLFFGSGTQLSVL.

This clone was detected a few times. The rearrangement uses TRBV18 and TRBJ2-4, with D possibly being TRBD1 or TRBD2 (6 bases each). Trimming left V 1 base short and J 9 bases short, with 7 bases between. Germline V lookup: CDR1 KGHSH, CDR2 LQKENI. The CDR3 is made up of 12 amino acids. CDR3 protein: CASSPQGGIQYF. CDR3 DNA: TGTGCCAGCTCACCACAGGGGGGCATTCAGTACTTC.

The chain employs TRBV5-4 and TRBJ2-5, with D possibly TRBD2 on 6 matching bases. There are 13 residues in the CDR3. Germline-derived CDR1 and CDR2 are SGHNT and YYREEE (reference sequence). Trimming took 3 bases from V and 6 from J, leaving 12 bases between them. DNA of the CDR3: TGTGCCAGCAGCTCACCGGGAGCCCAGACCCAGTACTTC. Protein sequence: CASSSPGAQTQYF.

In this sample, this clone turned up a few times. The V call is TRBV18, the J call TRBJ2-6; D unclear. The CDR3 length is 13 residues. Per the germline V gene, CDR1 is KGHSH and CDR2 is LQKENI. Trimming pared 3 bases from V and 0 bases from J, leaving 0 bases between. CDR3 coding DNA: TGTGCCAGCTCACCCTCTGGGGCCAACGTCCTGACTTTC. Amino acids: CASSPSGANVLTF.

The CDR3 coding sequence is TGTGCCAGCAGCCCTCGGGGGGCTGAAGCTTTCTTT. It encodes CASSPRGAEAFF. This chain connects TRBV11-2 to TRBJ1-1; D is possibly TRBD1 (5 bases). The CDR3 is made up of 12 amino acids. CDR1 SGHAT and CDR2 FQNNGV come from the germline V gene. The V end lost 5 bases, the J end lost 6 bases, and 10 bases lay between the germline ends. The variable domain in full, completed from reference TRBV11-2 and TRBJ1-1, reads EAGVAQSPRYKIIEKRQSVAFWCNPISGHATLYWYQQILGQGPKLLIQFQNNGVVDDSQLPKDRFSAERLKGVDSTLKIQPAKLEDSAVYLCASSPRGAEAFFGQGTRLTVV.

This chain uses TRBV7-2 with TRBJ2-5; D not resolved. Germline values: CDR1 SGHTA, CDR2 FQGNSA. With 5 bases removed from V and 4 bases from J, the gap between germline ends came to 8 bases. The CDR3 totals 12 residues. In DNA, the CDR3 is TGTGCCAGCAGCCAGATGAGAGAGACCCAGTACTTC. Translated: CASSQMRETQYF.

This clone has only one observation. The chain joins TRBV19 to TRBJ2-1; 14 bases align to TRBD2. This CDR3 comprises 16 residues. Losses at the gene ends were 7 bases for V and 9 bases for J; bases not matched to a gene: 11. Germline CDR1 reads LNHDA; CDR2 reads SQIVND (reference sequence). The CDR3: CASTTTGLAGEGEQFF. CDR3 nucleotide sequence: TGTGCCAGTACCACCACGGGACTAGCGGGAGAGGGTGAGCAGTTCTTC.

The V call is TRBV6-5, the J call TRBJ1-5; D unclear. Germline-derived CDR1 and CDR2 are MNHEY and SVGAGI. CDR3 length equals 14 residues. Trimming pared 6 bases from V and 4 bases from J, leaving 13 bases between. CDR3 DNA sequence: TGTGCCAGCAGCCCAGACGGAATAAATCAGCCCCAGCATTTT. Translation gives CASSPDGINQPQHF.

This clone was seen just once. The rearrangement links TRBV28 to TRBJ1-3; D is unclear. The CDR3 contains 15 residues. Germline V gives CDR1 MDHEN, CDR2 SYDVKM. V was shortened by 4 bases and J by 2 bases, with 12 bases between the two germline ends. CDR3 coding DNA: TGTGCCAGCAGTTACGGGCTAAGCGCTGGAAACACCATATATTTT. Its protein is CASSYGLSAGNTIYF.

The CDR3 DNA sequence: TGCAGCGTCCGATCGGGGGCAGATACGCAGTATTTT. Protein product: CSVRSGADTQYF. The gene calls are TRBV29-1 and TRBJ2-3, with D possibly being TRBD2 (6 bases). V lost 6 bases, J lost 4 bases, and 11 bases lay in between. Germline V gene sequence: CDR1 SQVTM, CDR2 ANQGSEA. The CDR3 is made up of 12 amino acids.

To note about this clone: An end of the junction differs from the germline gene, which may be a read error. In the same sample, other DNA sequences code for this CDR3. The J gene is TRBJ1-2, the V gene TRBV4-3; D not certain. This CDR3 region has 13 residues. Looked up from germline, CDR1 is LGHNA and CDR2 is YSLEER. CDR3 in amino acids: CASSQVPLGGYTF. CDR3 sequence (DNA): TGCGCCAGCAGTCAAGTGCCTCTGGGGGGCTACACCTTC.